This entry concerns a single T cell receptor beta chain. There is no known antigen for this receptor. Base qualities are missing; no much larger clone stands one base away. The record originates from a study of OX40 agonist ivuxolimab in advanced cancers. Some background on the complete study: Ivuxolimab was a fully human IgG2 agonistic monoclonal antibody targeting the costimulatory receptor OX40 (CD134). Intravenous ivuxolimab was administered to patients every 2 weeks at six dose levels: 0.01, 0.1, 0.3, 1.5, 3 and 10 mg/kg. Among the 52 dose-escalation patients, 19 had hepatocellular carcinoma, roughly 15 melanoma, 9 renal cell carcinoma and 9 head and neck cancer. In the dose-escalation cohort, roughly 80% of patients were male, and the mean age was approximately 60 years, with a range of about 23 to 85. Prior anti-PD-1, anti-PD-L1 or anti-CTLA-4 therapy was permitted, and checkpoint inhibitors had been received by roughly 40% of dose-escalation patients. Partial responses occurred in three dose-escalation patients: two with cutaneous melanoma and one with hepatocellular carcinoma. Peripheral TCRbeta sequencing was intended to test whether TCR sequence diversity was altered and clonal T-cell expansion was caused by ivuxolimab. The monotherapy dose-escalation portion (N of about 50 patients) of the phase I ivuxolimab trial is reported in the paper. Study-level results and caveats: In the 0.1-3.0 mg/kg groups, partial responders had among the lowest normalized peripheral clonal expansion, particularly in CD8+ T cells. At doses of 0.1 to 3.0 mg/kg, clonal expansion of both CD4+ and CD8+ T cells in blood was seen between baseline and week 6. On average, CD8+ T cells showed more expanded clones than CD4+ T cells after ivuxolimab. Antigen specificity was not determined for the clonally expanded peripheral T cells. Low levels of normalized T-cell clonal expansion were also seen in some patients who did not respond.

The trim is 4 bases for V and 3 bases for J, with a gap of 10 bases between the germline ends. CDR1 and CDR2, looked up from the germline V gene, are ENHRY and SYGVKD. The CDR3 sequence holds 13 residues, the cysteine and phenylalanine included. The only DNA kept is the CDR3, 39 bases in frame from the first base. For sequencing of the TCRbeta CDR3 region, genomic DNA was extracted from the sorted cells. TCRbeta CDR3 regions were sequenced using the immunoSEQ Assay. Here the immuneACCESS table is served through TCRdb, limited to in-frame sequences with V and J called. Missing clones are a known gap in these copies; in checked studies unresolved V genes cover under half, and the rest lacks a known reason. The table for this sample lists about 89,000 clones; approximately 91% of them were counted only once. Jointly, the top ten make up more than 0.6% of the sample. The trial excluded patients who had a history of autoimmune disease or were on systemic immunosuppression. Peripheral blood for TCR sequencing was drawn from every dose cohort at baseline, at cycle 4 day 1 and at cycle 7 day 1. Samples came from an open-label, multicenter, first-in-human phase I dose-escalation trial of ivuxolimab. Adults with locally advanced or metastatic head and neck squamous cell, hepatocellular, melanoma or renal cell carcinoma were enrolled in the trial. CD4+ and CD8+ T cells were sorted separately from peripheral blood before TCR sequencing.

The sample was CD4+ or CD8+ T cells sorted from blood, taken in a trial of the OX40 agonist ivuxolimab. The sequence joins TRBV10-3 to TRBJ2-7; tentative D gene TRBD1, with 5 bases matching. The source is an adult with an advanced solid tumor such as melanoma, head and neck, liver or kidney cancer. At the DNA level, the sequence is TGTGCCATCAGTGGCGGTAGGGGCTACGAGCAGTACTTC. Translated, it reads CAISGGRGYEQYF.